The clone carrying this T cell receptor (beta chain) was observed a few times. Its antigen is unidentified. This record comes from a study of T cell repertoires in aging, cancer and after chemotherapy. TRB rearrangements spanning V, D and J were amplified using mixed TRB-A/B primers. TCRdb re-derived calls from the multiplex PCR reads in MiXCR, one entry per CDR3 protein. The sample consists of over 9,000 distinct CDR3 sequences, 20% to 30% of them appearing once. The CDR3 has 17 residues. V gave up 3 bases and J gave up 9 bases; unmatched junction bases: 11. CDR1 and CDR2 from the germline V gene are KGHSH and LQKENI. Amplification of TCR beta used genomic DNA extracted from peripheral blood. Study-wide findings and caveats: Untreated cancer patients had significantly lower blood TCR diversity than age-matched healthy donors.

This TCR derives from a human donor in good health. The sequenced material came from blood. This chain links TRBV18 with TRBJ2-1, with TRBD2 matching 13 bases. The CDR3 region is CASSPRLAGGPIGEQFF. CDR3 DNA: TGTGCCAGCTCACCGAGACTAGCGGGGGGCCCCATTGGTGAGCAGTTCTTC.